This TCR beta chain was identified in a study of cytomegalovirus exposure and HLA in healthy donors. PCR primers comprised 60 Vbeta and 13 Jbeta primers. Produced via immunoSEQ multiplex PCR; TCRdb's table is partial and in-frame only. The sample has approximately 76,000 clones, 63% seen once; the top ten hold approximately 5.7%. This CDR3 region has 14 residues. Germline values: CDR1 LNHDA, CDR2 SQIVND (reference sequence). The germline V and J ends were trimmed by 8 bases and 3 bases, with 16 bases remaining between them. V usage is TRBV19 and J usage is TRBJ1-2, with D maybe TRBD1 (6 bases). The source material was PBMCs. The TCR comes from a man aged 30-40 years in good health and CMV-seropositive. The CDR3 DNA reads as TGTGCCAGTCCTTTTACAGGGAACTACTATGGCTACACCTTC. Its protein product is CASPFTGNYYGYTF.